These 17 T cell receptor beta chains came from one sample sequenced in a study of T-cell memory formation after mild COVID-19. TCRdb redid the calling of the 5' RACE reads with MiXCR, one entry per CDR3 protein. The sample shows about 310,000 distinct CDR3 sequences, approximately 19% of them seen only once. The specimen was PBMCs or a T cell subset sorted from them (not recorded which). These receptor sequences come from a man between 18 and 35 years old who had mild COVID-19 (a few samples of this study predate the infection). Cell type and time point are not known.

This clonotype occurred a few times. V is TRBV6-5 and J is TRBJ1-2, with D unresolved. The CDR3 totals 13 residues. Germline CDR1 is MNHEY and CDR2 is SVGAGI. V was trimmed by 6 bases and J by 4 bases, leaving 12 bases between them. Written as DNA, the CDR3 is TGTGCCAGCAGCGCCGGTTTGGGCTATGGCTACACCTTC. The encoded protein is CASSAGLGYGYTF.

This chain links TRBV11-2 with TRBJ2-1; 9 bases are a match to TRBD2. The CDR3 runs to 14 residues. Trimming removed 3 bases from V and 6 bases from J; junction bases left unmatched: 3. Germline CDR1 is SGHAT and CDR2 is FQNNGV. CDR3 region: CASSFAGGPNEQFF. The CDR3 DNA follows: TGTGCCAGCAGCTTTGCGGGGGGGCCCAATGAGCAGTTCTTC.

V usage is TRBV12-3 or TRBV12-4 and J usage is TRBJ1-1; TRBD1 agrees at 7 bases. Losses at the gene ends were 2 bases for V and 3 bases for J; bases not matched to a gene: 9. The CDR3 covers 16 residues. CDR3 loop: CASSLRPGTDHTEAFF. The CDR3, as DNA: TGTGCCAGCAGTTTAAGGCCGGGGACAGATCACACTGAAGCTTTCTTT.

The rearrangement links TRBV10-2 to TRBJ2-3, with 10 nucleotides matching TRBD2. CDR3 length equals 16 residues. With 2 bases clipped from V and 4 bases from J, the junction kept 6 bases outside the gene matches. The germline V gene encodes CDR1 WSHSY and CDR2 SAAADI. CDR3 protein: CASSERSGGAADTQYF. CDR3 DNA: TGCGCCAGCAGTGAGCGAAGCGGGGGGGCGGCAGATACGCAGTATTTT.

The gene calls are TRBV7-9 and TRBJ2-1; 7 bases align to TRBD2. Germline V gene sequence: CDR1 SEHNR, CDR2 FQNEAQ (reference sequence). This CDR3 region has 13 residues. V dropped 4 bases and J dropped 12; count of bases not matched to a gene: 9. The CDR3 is CASSWGDSGGQFF. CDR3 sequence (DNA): TGTGCCAGCAGCTGGGGAGATTCGGGGGGGCAGTTCTTC.

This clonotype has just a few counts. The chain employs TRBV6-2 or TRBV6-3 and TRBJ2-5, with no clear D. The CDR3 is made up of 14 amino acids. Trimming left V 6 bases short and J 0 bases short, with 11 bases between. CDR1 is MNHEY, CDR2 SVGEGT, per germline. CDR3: CASRGIRDQETQYF. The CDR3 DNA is TGTGCCAGCAGAGGTATCCGGGACCAAGAGACCCAGTACTTC.

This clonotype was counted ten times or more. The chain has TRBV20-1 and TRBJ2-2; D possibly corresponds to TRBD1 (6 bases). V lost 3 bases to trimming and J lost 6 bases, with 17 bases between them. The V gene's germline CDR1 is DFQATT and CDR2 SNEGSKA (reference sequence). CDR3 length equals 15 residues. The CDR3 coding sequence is TGCAGTGCTAGGACGGGGACAAGCGGACCCGGGGAGCTGTTTTTT. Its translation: CSARTGTSGPGELFF.

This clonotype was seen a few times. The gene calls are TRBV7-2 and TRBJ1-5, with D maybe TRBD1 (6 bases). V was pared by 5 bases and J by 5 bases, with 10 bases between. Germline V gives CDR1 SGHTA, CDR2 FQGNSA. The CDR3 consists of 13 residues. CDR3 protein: CASSQGGDQPQHF. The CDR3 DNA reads TGTGCCAGCAGCCAAGGGGGGGATCAGCCCCAGCATTTT.

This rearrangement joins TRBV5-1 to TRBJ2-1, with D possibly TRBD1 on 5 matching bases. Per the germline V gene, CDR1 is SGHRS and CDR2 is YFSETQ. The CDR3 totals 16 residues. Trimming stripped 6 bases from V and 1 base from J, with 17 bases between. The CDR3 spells CASTPTMGQSYNEQFF. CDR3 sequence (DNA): TGCGCCAGCACTCCAACCATGGGGCAGTCCTACAATGAGCAGTTCTTC.

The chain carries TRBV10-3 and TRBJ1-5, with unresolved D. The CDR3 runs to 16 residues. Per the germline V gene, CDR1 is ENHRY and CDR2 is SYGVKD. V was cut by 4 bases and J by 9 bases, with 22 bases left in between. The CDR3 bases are TGTGCCATCAGTGTGTCGGGCACCGACGGTGGTATGCCCCAGCATTTT. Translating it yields CAISVSGTDGGMPQHF.

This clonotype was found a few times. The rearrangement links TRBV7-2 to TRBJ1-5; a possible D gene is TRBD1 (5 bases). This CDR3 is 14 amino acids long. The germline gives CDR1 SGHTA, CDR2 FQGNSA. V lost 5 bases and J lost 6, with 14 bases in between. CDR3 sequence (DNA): TGTGCCAGCAGCCAGGGTCTTACTGGTCAGCCCCAGCATTTT. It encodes CASSQGLTGQPQHF. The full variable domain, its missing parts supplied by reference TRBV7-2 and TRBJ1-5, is GAGVSQSPSNKVTEKGKDVELRCDPISGHTALYWYRQSLGQGLEFLIYFQGNSAPDKSGLPSDRFSAERTGGSVSTLTIQRTQQEDSAVYLCASSQGLTGQPQHFGDGTRLSIL.

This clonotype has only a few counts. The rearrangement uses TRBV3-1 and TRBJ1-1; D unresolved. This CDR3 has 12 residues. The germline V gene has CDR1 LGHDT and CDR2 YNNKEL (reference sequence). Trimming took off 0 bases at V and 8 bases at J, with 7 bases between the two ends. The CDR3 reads CASSQDGNEAFF. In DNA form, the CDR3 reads TGTGCCAGCAGCCAAGATGGCAACGAAGCTTTCTTT.

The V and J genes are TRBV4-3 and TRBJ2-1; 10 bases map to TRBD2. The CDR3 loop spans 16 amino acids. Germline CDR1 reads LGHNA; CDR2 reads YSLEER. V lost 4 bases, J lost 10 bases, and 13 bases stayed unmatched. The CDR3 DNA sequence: TGCGCCAGCAGCCTAGAGGGAGGACTAGCGGCCGGCGAGCAGTTCTTC. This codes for CASSLEGGLAAGEQFF.

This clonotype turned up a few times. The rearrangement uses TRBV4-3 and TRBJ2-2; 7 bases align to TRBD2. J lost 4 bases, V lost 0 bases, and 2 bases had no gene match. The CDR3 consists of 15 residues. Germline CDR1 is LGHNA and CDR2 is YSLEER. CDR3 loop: CASSQEIAGTGELFF. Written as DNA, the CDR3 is TGCGCCAGCAGCCAAGAGATAGCGGGCACCGGGGAGCTGTTTTTT.

In DNA form, the CDR3 reads TGTGCCAGCAGGGCAGATGAAAAACTGTTTTTT. Its translation: CASRADEKLFF. V is TRBV12-3 or TRBV12-4 and J is TRBJ1-4; D not resolved. The CDR3 is 11 amino acids. Trimming removed 6 bases from V and 6 bases from J, with 5 bases in between.

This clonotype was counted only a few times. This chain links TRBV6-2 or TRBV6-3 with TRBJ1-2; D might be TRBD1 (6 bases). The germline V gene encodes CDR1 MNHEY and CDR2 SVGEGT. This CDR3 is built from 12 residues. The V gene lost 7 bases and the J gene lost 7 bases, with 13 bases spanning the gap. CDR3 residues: CASTTGSIGYTF. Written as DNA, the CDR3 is TGTGCCAGCACAACAGGGTCAATTGGCTACACCTTC.

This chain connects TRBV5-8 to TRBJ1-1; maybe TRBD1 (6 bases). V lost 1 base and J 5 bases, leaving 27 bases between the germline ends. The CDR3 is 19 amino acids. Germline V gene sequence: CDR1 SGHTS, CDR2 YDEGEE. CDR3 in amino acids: CASSLFGFGLSAGVTEAFF. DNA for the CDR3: TGTGCCAGCAGCTTGTTTGGTTTCGGTCTTTCCGCAGGGGTAACTGAAGCTTTCTTT.